Sequencing of this T cell receptor beta chain was carried out in a study of OX40 agonist ivuxolimab in advanced cancers. Study summary: In three patients, partial responses were observed, one with hepatocellular carcinoma and two with cutaneous melanoma. Study-wide results and limits: On average, CD8+ T cells had more expanded clones than CD4+.

Individuals having autoimmune disease history or systemic immunosuppression were not enrolled. Libraries were prepared by immunoSEQ multiplex PCR; TCRdb keeps only in-frame clonotypes and omits some of them. The sample holds tens of thousands of clones, about four fifths seen once. This clone was recorded once. Its antigen is undetermined. Sequencing used CD4+ or CD8+ T cells sorted from blood, obtained in a trial of the OX40 agonist ivuxolimab. This receptor was obtained from an adult with an advanced solid tumor such as melanoma, head and neck, liver or kidney cancer.

CDR3 in amino acids: CASSEASTYNQPQHF. The CDR3 DNA sequence: TGTGCCAGCAGTGAAGCGTCCACTTACAATCAGCCCCAGCATTTT. The chain has TRBV6-1 and TRBJ1-5; D ambiguous. Trimming took 0 bases from V and 3 from J, leaving 9 bases between them. The CDR3 consists of 15 residues. Germline values: CDR1 MNHNS, CDR2 SASEGT.